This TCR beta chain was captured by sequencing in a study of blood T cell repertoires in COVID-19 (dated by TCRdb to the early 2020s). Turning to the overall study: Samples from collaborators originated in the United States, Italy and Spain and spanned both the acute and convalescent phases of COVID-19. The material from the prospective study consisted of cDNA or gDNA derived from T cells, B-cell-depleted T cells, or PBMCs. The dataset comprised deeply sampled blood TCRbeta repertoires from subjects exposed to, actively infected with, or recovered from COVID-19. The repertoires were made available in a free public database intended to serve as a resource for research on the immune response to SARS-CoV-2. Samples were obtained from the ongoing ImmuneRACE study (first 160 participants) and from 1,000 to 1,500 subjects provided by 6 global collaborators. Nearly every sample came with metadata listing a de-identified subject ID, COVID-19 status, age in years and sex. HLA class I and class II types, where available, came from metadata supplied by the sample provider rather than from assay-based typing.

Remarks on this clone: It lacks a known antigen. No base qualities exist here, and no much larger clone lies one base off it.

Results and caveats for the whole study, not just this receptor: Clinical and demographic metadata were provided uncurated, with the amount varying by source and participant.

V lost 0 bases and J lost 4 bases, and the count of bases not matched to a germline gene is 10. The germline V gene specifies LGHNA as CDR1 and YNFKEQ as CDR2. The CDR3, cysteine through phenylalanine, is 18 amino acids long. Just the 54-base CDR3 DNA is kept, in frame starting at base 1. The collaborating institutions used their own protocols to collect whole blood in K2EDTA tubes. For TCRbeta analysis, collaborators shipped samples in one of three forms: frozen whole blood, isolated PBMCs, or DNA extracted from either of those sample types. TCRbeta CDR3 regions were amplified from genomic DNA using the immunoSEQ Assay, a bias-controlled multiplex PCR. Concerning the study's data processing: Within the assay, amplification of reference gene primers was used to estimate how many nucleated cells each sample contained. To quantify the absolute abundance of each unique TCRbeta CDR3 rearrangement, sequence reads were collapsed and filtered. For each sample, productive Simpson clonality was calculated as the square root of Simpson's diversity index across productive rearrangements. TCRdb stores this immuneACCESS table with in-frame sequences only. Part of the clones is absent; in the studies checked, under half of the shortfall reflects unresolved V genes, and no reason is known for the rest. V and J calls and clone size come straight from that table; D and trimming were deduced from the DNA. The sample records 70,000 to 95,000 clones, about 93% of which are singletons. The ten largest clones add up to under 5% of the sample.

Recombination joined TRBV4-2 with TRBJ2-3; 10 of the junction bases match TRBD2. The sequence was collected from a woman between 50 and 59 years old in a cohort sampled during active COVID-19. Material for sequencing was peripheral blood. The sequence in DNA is TGTGCCAGCAGCCAAGATCGGATAGCGGGGGGTGAGGCAGATACGCAGTATTTT. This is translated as CASSQDRIAGGEADTQYF.